Reported below is one T cell receptor beta chain. The antigen is not known. Cells were stimulated with overlapping HIV-1 Gag 15-mer peptides. CD40L-negative CD69-negative CD45RO-high memory CD4+ T cells were sorted as populations depleted of antigen-responding cells. Sequencing used immunoSEQ version 4 in survey mode. Method: immunoSEQ multiplex PCR; TCRdb's copy keeps in-frame clones and lacks some. Altogether around 30,000 clones are present, approximately 85% being singletons, with the ten largest covering approximately 20%. There are 14 residues in the CDR3. Looked up from germline, CDR1 is SGHTA and CDR2 is FQGNSA. V was trimmed by 5 bases and J by 0 bases, leaving 10 bases between them. This sample stems from a study of persistence of HIV-infected CD4 T cells.

The sample in question was CD4+ T cells sorted from PBMCs after 18-hour stimulation, obtained from a patient who received antiretroviral therapy. J is TRBJ1-1 and V is TRBV7-2; D unclear. The receptor's source is an adult woman with HIV who was CMV-seropositive. Written as DNA, the CDR3 is TGTGCCAGCAGCCCCGGGTCGTTGAACACTGAAGCTTTCTTT. Translating gives CASSPGSLNTEAFF.